This TCR beta chain was sequenced during a study of T cell changes during pregnancy in multiple sclerosis. The CDR3 is 17 residues long. V was shortened by 0 bases and J by 3 bases, with 15 bases between the two germline ends. Per germline, CDR1 SGHDT and CDR2 YYEEEE. Measured with immunoSEQ multiplex PCR; TCRdb has only the in-frame clones, and not every one. In the table there are around 57,000 clones, more than 80% of which are singletons. This TCR was sampled from a female donor in good health, enrolled as a control in a pregnancy study. Here the sequenced sample was peripheral blood, taken in the first trimester of pregnancy. The chain couples TRBV5-6 to TRBJ1-4; perhaps TRBD1 as D (6 bases). This chain's CDR3 is CASSLGGGPKANEKLFF. In DNA form, the CDR3 reads TGTGCCAGCAGCTTGGGAGGGGGTCCCAAGGCTAATGAAAAACTGTTTTTT. Based on the CDR3 plus reference TRBV5-6 and TRBJ1-4, the full variable domain is DAGVTQSPTHLIKTRGQQVTLRCSPKSGHDTVSWYQQALGQGPQFIFQYYEEEERQRGNFPDRFSGHQFPNYSSELNVNALLLGDSALYLCASSLGGGPKANEKLFFGSGTQLSVL.